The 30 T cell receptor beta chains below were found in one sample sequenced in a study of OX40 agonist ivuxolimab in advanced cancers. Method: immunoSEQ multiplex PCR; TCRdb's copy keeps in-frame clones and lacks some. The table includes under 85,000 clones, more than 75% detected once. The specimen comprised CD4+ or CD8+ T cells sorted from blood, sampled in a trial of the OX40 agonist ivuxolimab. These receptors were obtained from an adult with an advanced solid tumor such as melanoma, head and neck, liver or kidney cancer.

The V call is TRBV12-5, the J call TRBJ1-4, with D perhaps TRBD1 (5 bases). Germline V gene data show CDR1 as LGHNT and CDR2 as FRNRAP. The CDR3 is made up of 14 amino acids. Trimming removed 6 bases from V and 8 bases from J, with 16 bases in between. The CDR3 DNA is TGTGCTAGTGGCCCGGGCGGGGCCGGGGAAAAACTGTTTTTT. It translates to CASGPGGAGEKLFF.

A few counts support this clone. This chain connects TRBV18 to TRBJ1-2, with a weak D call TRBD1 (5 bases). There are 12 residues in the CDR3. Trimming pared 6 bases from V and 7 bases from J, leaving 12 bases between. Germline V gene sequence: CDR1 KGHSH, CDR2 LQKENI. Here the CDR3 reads CASSRQGGGYTF. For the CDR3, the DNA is TGTGCCAGCTCCCGTCAGGGAGGTGGCTACACCTTC.

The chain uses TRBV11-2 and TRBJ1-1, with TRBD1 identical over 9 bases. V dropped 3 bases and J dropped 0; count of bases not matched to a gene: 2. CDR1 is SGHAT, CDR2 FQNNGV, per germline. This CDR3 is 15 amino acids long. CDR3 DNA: TGTGCCAGCAGCTTGGGACAGGGCATGAACACTGAAGCTTTCTTT. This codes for CASSLGQGMNTEAFF.

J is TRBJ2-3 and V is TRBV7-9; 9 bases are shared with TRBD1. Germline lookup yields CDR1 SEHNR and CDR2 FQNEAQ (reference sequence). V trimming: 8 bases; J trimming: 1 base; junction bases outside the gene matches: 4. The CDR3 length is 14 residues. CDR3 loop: CASRDRAGTDTQYF. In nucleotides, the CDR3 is TGTGCCAGCCGGGACAGGGCCGGCACAGATACGCAGTATTTT.

CDR3 in amino acids: CASSFKEGAGFVETQYF. CDR3 coding DNA: TGTGCCAGCAGCTTCAAAGAGGGGGCCGGGTTTGTGGAGACCCAGTACTTC. The chain is built from TRBV7-8 and TRBJ2-5; 7 bases are shared with TRBD1. Germline-derived CDR1 and CDR2 are SGHVS and FQNEAQ. The V segment lost 3 bases and the J segment 5 bases; nucleotides outside the gene matches: 15. The CDR3 loop spans 17 amino acids.

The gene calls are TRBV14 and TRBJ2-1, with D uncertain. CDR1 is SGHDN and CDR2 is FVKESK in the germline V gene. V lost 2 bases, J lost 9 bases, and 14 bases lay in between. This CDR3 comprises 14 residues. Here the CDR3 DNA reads TGTGCCAGCAGCCAATTTATCTTGGATTCTGAGCAGTTCTTC. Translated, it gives CASSQFILDSEQFF.

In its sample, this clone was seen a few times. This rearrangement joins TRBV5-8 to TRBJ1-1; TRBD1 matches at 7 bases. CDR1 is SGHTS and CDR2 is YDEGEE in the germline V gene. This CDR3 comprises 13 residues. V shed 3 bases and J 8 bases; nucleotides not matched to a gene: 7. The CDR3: CASSSKNRGEAFF. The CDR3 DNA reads TGTGCCAGCAGCTCCAAAAACAGGGGAGAAGCTTTCTTT.

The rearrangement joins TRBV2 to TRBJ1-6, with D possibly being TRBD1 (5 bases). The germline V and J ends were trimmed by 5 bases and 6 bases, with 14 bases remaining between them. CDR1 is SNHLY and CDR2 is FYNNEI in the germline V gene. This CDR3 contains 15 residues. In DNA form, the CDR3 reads TGTGCCAGCAGTCTGGGAAGACAGTCTAATTCACCCCTCCACTTT. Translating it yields CASSLGRQSNSPLHF.

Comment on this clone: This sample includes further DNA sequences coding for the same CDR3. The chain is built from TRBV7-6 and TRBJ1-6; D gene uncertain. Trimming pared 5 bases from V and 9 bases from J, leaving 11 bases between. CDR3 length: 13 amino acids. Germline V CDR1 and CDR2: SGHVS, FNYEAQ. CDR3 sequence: CASSTRQFSPLHF. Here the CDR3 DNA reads TGTGCCAGCAGCACTAGGCAGTTTTCACCCCTCCACTTT. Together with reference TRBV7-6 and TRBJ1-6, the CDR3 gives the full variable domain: GAGVSQSPRYKVTKRGQDVALRCDPISGHVSLYWYRQALGQGPEFLTYFNYEAQQDKSGLPNDRFSAERPEGSISTLTIQRTEQRDSAMYRCASSTRQFSPLHFGNGTRLTVT.

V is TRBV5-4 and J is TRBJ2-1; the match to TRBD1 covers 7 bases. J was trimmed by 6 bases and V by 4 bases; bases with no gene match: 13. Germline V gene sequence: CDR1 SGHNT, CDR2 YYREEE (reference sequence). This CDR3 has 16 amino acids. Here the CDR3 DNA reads TGTGCCAGCAGCCCCGCCGGTGGACAGGTAGGCAATGAGCAGTTCTTC. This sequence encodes CASSPAGGQVGNEQFF.

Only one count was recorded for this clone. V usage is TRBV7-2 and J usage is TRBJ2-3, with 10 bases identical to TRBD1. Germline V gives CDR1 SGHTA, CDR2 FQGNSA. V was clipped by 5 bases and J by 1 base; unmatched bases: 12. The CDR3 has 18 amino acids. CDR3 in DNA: TGTGCCAGCAGCCAAAACGGGGTCGGGACAGGGGGCACAGATACGCAGTATTTT. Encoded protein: CASSQNGVGTGGTDTQYF.

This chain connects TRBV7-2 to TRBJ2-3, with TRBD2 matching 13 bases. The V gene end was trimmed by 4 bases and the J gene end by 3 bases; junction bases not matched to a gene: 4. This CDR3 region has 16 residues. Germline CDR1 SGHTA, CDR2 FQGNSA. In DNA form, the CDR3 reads TGTGCCAGCAGCTCGGGACTAGCGGGGATTACAGATACGCAGTATTTT. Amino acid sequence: CASSSGLAGITDTQYF.

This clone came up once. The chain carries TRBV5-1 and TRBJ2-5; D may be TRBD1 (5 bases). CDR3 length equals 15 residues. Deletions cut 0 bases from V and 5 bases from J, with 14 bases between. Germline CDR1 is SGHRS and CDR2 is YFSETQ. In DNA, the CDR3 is TGCGCCAGCAGCTTGGCCCCAGGGATGGGGGAGACCCAGTACTTC. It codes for CASSLAPGMGETQYF.

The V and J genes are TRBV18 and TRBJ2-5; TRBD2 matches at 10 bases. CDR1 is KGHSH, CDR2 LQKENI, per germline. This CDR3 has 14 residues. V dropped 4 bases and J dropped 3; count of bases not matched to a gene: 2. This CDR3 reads CASSHTSGEETQYF. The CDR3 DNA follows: TGTGCCAGCTCACATACTAGCGGGGAAGAGACCCAGTACTTC.

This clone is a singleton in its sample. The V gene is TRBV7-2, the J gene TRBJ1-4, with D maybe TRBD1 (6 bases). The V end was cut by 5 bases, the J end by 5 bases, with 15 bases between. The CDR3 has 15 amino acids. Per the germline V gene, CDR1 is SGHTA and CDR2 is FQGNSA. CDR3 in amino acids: CASSMGGAQNEKLFF. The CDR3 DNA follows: TGTGCCAGCAGCATGGGGGGGGCCCAGAATGAAAAACTGTTTTTT.

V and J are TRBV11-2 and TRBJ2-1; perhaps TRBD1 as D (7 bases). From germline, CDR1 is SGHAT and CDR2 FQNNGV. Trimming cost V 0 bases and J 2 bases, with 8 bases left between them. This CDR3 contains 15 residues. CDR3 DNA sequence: TGTGCCAGCAGCTTAGACAGGGGGGCCTACAATGAGCAGTTCTTC. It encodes CASSLDRGAYNEQFF.

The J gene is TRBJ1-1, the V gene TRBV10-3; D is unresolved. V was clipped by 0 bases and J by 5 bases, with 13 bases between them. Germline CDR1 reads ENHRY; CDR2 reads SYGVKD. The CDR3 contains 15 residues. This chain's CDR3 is CAISESSERGTEAFF. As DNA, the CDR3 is TGTGCCATCAGTGAGTCCTCGGAACGCGGGACTGAAGCTTTCTTT.

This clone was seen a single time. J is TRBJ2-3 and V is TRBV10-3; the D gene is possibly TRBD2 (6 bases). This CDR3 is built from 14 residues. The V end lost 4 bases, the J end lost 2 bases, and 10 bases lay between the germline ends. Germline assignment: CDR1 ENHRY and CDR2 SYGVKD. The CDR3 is CAISVGGATDTQYF. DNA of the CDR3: TGTGCCATCAGTGTTGGAGGGGCCACAGATACGCAGTATTTT.

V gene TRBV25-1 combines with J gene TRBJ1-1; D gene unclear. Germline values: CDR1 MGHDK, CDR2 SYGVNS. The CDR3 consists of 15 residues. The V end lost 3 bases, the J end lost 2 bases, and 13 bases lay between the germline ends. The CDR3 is CASSDPLDGNTEAFF. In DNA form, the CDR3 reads TGTGCCAGCAGTGACCCCCTGGATGGAAACACTGAAGCTTTCTTT.

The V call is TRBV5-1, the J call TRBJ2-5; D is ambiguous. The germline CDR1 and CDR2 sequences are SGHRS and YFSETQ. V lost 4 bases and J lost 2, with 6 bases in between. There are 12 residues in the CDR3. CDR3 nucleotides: TGCGCCAGCAGCCGGCAACAAGAGACCCAGTACTTC. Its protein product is CASSRQQETQYF.

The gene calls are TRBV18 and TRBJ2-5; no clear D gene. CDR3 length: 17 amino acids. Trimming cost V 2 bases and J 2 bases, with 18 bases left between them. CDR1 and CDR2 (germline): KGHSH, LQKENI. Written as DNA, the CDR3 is TGTGCCAGCTCACCAAGGGTGACGGGCGGTTTTCAAGAGACCCAGTACTTC. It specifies CASSPRVTGGFQETQYF. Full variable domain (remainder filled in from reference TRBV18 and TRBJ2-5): NAGVMQNPRHLVRRRGQEARLRCSPMKGHSHVYWYRQLPEEGLKFMVYLQKENIIDESGMPKERFSAEFPKEGPSILRIQQVVRGDSAAYFCASSPRVTGGFQETQYFGPGTRLLVL.

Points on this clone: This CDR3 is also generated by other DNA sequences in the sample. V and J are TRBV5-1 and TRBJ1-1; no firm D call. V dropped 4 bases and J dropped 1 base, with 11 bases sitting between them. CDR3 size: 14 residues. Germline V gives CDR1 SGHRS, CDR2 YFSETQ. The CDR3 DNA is TGCGCCAGCAGCCCCCGGACGGGGAACACTGAAGCTTTCTTT. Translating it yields CASSPRTGNTEAFF.

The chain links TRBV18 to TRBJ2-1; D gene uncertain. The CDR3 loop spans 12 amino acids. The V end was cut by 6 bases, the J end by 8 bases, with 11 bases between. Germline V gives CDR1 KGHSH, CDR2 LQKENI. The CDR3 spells CASSPQLDEQFF. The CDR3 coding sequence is TGTGCCAGCTCGCCTCAGTTGGATGAGCAGTTCTTC.

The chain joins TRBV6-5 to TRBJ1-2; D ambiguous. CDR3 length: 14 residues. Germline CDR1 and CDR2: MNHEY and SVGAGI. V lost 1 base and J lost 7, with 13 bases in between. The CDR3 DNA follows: TGTGCCAGCAGTTACTTCATGGGCTCGCGTGGCTACACCTTC. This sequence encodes CASSYFMGSRGYTF.

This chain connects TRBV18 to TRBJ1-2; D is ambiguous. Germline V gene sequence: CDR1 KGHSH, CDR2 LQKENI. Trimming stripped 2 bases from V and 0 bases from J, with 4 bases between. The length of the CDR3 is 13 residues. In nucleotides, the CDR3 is TGTGCCAGCTCACCAGAGACTAACTATGGCTACACCTTC. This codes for CASSPETNYGYTF.

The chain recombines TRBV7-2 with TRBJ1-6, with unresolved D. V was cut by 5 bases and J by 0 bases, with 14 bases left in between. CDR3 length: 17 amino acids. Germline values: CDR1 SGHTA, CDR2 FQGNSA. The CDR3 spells CASSVTSQPSYNSPLHF. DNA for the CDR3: TGTGCCAGCAGCGTTACCTCACAGCCCTCCTATAATTCACCCCTCCACTTT.

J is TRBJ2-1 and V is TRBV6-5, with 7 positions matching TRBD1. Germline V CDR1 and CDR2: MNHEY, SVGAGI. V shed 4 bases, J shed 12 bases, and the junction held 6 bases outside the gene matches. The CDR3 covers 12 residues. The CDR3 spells CASSLSGGVQFF. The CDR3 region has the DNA TGTGCCAGCAGTTTATCAGGGGGTGTGCAGTTCTTC.

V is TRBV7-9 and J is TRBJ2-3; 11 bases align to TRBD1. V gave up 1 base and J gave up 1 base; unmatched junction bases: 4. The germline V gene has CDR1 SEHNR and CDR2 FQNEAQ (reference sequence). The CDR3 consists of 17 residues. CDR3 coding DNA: TGTGCCAGCAGCTTAGGCCGGACAGGGGGCGGCACAGATACGCAGTATTTT. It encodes CASSLGRTGGGTDTQYF.

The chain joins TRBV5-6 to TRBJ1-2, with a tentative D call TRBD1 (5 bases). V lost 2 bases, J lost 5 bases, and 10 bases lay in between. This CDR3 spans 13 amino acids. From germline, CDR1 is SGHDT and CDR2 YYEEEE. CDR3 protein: CASSFKQDYGYTF. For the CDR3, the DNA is TGTGCCAGCAGCTTTAAACAGGATTATGGCTACACCTTC.

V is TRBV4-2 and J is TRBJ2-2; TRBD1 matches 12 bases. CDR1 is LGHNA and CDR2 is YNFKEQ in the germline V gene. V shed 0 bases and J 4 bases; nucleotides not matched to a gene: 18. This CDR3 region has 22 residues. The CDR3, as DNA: TGTGCCAGCAGCCAAGAGAAGAGAGGGACAGGGGGCGAGTTATATGGCACCGGGGAGCTGTTTTTT. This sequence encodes CASSQEKRGTGGELYGTGELFF.